This T cell receptor (beta chain) was identified during a study of T cells in Graves' hyperthyroidism and ophthalmopathy. Study details: Peripheral blood draws took place at initial diagnosis, ahead of any treatment.

Study-level findings and limits: The blood repertoire included most of the expanded thyroid clonotypes above 0.001.

With regard to this clonotype: Its cognate antigen is unknown.

Template material for amplifying TCR beta CDR3 regions consisted of RNA transcripts. The HTBI set primed first-round TCR CDR3 RT-PCR. Using its own MiXCR run on the multiplex PCR reads, TCRdb lists one record per CDR3 protein. The sample carries approximately 610,000 distinct CDR3 sequences, roughly 15% recorded once. Specimen: blood. The receptor was derived from a woman between 35 and 50 years old with Graves' ophthalmopathy.

Here the CDR3 reads CASSKTSGRPAVVETQYF. The CDR3 nucleotides read TGCGCCAGCAGCAAGACTAGCGGGAGGCCCGCGGTTGTGGAGACCCAGTACTTC. V usage is TRBV5-1 and J usage is TRBJ2-5; 13 bases fit TRBD2. This CDR3 spans 18 amino acids. Germline CDR1 is SGHRS and CDR2 is YFSETQ. Trimming cost V 4 bases and J 5 bases; bases outside gene matches: 14.